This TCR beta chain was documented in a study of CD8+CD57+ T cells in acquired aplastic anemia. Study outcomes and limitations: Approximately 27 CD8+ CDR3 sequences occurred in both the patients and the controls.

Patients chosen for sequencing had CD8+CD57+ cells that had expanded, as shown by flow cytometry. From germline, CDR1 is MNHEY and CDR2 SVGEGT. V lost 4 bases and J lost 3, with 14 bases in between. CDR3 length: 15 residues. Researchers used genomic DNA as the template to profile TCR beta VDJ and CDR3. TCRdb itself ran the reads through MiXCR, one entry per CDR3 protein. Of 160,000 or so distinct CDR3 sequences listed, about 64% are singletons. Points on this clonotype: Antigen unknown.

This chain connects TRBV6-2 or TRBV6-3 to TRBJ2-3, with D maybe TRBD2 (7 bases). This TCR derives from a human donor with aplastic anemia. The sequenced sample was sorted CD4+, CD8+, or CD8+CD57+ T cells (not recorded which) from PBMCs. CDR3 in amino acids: CASSLGAGATDTQYF. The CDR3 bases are TGTGCCAGCAGTTTGGGGGCGGGAGCGACAGATACGCAGTATTTT.